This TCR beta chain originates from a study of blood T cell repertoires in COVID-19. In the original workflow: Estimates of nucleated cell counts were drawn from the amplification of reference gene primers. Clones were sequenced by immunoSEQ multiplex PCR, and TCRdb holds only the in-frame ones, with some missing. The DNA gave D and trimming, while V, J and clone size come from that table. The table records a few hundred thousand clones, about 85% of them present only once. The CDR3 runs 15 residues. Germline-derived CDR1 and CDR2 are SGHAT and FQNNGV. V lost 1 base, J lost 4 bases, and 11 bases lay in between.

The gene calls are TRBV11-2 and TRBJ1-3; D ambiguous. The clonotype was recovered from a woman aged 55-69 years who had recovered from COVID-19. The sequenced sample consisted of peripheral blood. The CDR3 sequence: CASSLVGSVGNTIYF. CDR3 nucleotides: TGTGCCAGCAGCTTAGTCGGGTCCGTAGGAAACACCATATATTTT.